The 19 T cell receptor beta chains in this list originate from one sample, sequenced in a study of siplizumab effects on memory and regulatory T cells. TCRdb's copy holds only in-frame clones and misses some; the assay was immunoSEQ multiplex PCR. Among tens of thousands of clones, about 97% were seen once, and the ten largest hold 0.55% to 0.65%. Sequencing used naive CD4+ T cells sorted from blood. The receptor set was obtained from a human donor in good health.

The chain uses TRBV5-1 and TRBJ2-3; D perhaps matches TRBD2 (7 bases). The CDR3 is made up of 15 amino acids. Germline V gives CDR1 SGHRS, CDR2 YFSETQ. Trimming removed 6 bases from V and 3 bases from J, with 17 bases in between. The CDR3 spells CASTPRGGNTDTQYF. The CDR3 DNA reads TGCGCCAGCACCCCTAGGGGGGGAAATACAGATACGCAGTATTTT. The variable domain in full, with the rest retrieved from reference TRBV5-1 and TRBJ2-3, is KAGVTQTPRYLIKTRGQQVTLSCSPISGHRSVSWYQQTPGQGLQFLFEYFSETQRNKGNFPGRFSGRQFSNSRSEMNVSTLELGDSALYLCASTPRGGNTDTQYFGPGTRLTVL.

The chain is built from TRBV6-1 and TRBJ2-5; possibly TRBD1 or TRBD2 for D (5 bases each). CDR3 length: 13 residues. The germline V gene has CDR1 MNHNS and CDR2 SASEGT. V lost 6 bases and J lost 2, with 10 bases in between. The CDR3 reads CASSQGPQETQYF. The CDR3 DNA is TGTGCCAGCAGCCAGGGACCGCAAGAGACCCAGTACTTC.

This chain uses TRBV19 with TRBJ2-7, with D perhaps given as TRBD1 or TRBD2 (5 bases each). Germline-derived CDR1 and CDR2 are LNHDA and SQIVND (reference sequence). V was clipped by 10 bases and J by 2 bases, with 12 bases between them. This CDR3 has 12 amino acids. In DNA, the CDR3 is TGTGCCACCCGGGACCGCACCTACGAGCAGTACTTC. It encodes CATRDRTYEQYF.

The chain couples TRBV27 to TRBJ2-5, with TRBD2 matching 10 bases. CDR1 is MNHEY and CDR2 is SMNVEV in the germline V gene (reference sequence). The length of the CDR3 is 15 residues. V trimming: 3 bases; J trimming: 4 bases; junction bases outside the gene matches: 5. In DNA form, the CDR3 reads TGTGCCAGCAGTTTGACCCGACTAGCGGGAGAGACCCAGTACTTC. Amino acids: CASSLTRLAGETQYF.

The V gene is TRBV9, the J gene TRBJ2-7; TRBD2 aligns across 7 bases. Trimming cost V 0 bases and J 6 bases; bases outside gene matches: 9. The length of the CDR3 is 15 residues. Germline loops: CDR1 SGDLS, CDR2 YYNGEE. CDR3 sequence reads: CASSVGGDYSREQYF. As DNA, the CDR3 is TGTGCCAGCAGCGTAGGGGGGGACTACTCGCGCGAGCAGTACTTC. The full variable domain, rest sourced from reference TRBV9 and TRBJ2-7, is DSGVTQTPKHLITATGQRVTLRCSPRSGDLSVYWYQQSLDQGLQFLIQYYNGEERAKGNILERFSAQQFPDLHSELNLSSLELGDSALYFCASSVGGDYSREQYFGPGTRLTVT.

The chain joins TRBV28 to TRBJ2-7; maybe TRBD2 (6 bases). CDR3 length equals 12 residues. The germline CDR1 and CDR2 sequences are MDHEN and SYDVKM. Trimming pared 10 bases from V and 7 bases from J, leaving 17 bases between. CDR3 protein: CATSVPGVEQYF. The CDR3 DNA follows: TGTGCCACATCGGTACCGGGAGTTGAGCAGTACTTC.

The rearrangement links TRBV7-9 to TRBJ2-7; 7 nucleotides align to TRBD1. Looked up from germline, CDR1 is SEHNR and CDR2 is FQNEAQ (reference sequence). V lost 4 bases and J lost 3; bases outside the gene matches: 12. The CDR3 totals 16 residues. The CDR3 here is CASSSFPTGLNYEQYF. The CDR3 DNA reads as TGTGCCAGCAGCTCCTTTCCGACAGGGCTTAACTACGAGCAGTACTTC.

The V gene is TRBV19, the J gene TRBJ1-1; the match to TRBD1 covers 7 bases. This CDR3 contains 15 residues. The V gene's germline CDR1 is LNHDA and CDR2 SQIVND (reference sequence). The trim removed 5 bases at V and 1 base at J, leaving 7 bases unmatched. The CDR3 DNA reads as TGTGCCAGTAGTGACAGGGATCCGCCGAACACTGAAGCTTTCTTT. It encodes CASSDRDPPNTEAFF.

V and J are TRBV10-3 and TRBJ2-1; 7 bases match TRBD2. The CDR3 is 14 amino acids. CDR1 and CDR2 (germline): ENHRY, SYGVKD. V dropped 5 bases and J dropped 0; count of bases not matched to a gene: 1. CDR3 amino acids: CAISQRGSYNEQFF. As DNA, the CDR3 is TGTGCCATCAGTCAGCGGGGCTCCTACAATGAGCAGTTCTTC.

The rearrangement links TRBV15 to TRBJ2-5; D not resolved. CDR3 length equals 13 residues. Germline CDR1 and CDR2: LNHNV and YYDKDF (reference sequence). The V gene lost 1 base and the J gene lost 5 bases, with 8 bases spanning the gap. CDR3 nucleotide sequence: TGTGCCACCAGCAGAGCGAATGGGGAGACCCAGTACTTC. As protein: CATSRANGETQYF.

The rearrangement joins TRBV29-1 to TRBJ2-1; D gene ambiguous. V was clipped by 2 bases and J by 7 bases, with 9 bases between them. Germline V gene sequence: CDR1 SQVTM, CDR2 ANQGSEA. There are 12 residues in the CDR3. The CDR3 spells CSVEKGFNEQFF. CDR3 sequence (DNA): TGCAGCGTTGAAAAGGGTTTTAATGAGCAGTTCTTC.

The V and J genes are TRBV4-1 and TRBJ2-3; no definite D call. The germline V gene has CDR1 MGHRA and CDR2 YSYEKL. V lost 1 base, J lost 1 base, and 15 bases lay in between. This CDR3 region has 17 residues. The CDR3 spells CASSQAPPRLGTDTQYF. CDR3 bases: TGCGCCAGCAGCCAAGCGCCCCCTCGGTTGGGCACAGATACGCAGTATTTT.

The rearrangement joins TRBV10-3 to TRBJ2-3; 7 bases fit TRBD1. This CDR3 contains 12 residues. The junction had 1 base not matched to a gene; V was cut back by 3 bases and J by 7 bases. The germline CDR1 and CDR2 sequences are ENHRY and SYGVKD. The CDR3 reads CAISDRGYTQYF. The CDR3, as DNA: TGTGCCATCAGTGACAGGGGGTATACGCAGTATTTT.

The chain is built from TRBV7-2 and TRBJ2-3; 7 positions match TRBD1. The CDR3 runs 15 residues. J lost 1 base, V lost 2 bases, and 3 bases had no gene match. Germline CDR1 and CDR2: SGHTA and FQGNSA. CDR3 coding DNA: TGTGCCAGCAGCTTAAACAGGGGAGGCACAGATACGCAGTATTTT. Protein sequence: CASSLNRGGTDTQYF.

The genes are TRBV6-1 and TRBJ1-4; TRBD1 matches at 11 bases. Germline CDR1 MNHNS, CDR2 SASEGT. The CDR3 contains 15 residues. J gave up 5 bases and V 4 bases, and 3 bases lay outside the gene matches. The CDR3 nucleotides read TGTGCCAGCAGTGGGACAGGGGGCTTAAATGAAAAACTGTTTTTT. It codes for CASSGTGGLNEKLFF.

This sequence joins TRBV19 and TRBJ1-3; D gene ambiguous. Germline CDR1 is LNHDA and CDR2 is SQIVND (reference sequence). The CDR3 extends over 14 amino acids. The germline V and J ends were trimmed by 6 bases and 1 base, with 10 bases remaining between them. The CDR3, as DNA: TGTGCCAGTAGACCATCGCAATCTGGAAACACCATATATTTT. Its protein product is CASRPSQSGNTIYF.

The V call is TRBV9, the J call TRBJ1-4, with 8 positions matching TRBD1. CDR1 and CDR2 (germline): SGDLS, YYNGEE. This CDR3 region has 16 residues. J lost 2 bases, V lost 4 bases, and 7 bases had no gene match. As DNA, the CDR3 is TGTGCCAGCAGCCCCCGGACAGGGCAGACTAATGAAAAACTGTTTTTT. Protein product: CASSPRTGQTNEKLFF.

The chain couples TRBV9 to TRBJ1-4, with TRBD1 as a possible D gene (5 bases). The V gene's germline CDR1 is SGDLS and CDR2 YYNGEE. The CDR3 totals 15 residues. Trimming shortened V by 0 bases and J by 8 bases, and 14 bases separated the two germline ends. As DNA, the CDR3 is TGTGCCAGCAGCGTAGGTAACGGGGGATGGGAAAAACTGTTTTTT. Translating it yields CASSVGNGGWEKLFF.

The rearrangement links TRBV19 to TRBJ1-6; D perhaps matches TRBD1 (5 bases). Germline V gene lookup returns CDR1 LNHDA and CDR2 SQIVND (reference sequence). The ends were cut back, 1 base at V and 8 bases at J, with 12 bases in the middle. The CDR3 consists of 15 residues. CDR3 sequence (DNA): TGTGCCAGTAGTATAGTTGGGGCCTGGTATTCACCCCTCCACTTT. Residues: CASSIVGAWYSPLHF.